These 10 T cell receptor beta chains were all obtained from the same sample, sequenced in a study of blood T cell repertoires in COVID-19. Assay: immunoSEQ multiplex PCR; the TCRdb copy retains only in-frame clones and omits some. Among 250,000 to 300,000 clones listed, about 89% were seen once. The sequenced material came from peripheral blood. The receptors were sampled from a woman aged 60 to 75 with acute or convalescent COVID-19.

The rearrangement uses TRBV5-1 and TRBJ2-5; unclear D gene. This CDR3 spans 14 amino acids. In germline, CDR1 is SGHRS, CDR2 YFSETQ. Trimming took 1 base from V and 2 from J, leaving 9 bases between them. The CDR3 protein is CASSLLTDQETQYF. CDR3 bases: TGCGCCAGCAGCTTGTTAACAGATCAAGAGACCCAGTACTTC.

The V gene is TRBV28, the J gene TRBJ1-2, with TRBD1 as a possible D gene (5 bases). The V and J ends lost 4 bases and 0 bases respectively, with 12 bases between them. The length of the CDR3 is 15 residues. In germline, CDR1 is MDHEN, CDR2 SYDVKM. CDR3 amino acids: CASSSWGGANYGYTF. In DNA, the CDR3 is TGTGCCAGCAGTTCCTGGGGGGGAGCTAACTATGGCTACACCTTC.

The V gene is TRBV7-3, the J gene TRBJ2-2, with 7 bases identical to TRBD1. CDR3 length equals 14 residues. Trimming cost V 6 bases and J 5 bases; bases outside gene matches: 6. Germline-derived CDR1 and CDR2 are SGHTA and FQGTGA. DNA for the CDR3: TGTGCCAGCAGGCAGGGGGAGTATACCGGGGAGCTGTTTTTT. Encoded protein: CASRQGEYTGELFF.

A few counts support this clone. The chain recombines TRBV7-9 with TRBJ2-5; D possibly corresponds to TRBD1 (5 bases). CDR3 length: 14 amino acids. V lost 1 base and J 1 base, leaving 7 bases between the germline ends. The germline V gene encodes CDR1 SEHNR and CDR2 FQNEAQ (reference sequence). The CDR3 is CASSLGRGQETQYF. CDR3 coding DNA: TGTGCCAGCAGCTTAGGAAGGGGCCAAGAGACCCAGTACTTC.

The chain joins TRBV7-3 to TRBJ2-2, with 7 bases aligning to TRBD1. Germline-derived CDR1 and CDR2 are SGHTA and FQGTGA. V lost 2 bases and J lost 6; bases outside the gene matches: 9. The CDR3 totals 16 residues. The CDR3 reads CASSLGDRAVAGELFF. The CDR3 nucleotides are TGTGCCAGCAGCTTAGGAGACAGGGCGGTCGCCGGGGAGCTGTTTTTT.

This chain links TRBV4-2 with TRBJ1-3; TRBD1 agrees at 7 bases. Trimming took 0 bases from V and 4 from J; bases not matched to a gene: 18. From germline, CDR1 is LGHNA and CDR2 YNFKEQ. The CDR3 is 20 residues long. This chain's CDR3 is CASSQDVAGGNGYSGNTIYF. As DNA, the CDR3 is TGTGCCAGCAGCCAAGATGTAGCAGGGGGAAATGGGTACTCAGGAAACACCATATATTTT.

The rearrangement links TRBV4-1 to TRBJ2-5; perhaps TRBD2 as D (7 bases). The V end was cut by 3 bases, the J end by 4 bases, with 15 bases between. Germline CDR1 is MGHRA and CDR2 is YSYEKL. The CDR3 length is 15 residues. The CDR3 here is CASSQGGGAPETQYF. CDR3 DNA: TGCGCCAGCAGCCAGGGAGGGGGGGCCCCAGAGACCCAGTACTTC.

The chain recombines TRBV6-2 or TRBV6-3 with TRBJ2-7; 12 bases map to TRBD2. Trimming cost V 2 bases and J 5 bases; bases outside gene matches: 7. Germline CDR1 and CDR2: MNHEY and SVGEGT. This CDR3 contains 16 residues. This CDR3 reads CASSYGLAGGHDEQYF. The CDR3 bases are TGTGCCAGCAGTTACGGCCTAGCGGGGGGGCACGACGAGCAGTACTTC.

The J gene is TRBJ2-5, the V gene TRBV7-2, with TRBD2 identical over 7 bases. From germline, CDR1 is SGHTA and CDR2 FQGNSA. CDR3 length: 16 residues. Trimming took 5 bases from V and 1 from J; bases not matched to a gene: 10. The CDR3 spells CASSLRGGGGQETQYF. CDR3 nucleotide sequence: TGTGCCAGCAGCCTCCGGGGCGGGGGAGGCCAAGAGACCCAGTACTTC.

This chain uses TRBV3-1 (or the pseudogene TRBV3-2) with TRBJ1-4; TRBD1 matches 7 bases. The CDR3 covers 14 residues. With 5 bases clipped from V and 5 bases from J, the junction kept 5 bases outside the gene matches. Germline V CDR1 and CDR2: LGHDT, YNNKEL (reference sequence). The CDR3 here is CASSALQGNEKLFF. The DNA of the CDR3 is TGTGCCAGCAGCGCACTACAGGGGAATGAAAAACTGTTTTTT.